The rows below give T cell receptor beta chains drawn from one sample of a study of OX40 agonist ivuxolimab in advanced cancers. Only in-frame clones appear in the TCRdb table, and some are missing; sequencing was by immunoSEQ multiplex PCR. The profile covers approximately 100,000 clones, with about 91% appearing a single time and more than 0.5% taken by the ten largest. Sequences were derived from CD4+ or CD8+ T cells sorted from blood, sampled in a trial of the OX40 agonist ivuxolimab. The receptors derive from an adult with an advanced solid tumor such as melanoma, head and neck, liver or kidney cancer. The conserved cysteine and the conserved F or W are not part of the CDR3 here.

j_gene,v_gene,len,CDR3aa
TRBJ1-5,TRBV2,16,ASSEGSQGMRSNQPQH
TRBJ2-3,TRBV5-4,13,ASSLYTSGVDTQY
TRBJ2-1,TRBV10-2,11,ASGLAGGYEQF
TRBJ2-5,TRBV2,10,ASSVGVETQY
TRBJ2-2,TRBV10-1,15,ASSSHTDRADTGELF
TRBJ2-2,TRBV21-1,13,ASSKRPANTGELF
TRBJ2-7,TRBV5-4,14,ASSPRATSGSPEQY
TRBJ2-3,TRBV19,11,ASRGSSTDTQY
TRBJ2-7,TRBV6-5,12,ASSSGQGVGEQY
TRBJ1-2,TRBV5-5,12,ASSFRWANYGYT
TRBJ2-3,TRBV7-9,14,ASSLVSGSGADTQY
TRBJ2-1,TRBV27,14,ASSLSGGGSYNEQF
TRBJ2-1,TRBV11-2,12,ASSLGPLNNEQF
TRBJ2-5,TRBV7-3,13,ASSSGQGSQETQY
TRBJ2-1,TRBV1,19,TSSQVRVAGGPLAVYNEQF
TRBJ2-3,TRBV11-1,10,ASTTGADTQY
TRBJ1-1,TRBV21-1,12,ASSKRGGYTEAF
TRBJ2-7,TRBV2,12,ASTPGLASYEQY
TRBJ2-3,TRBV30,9,AWTVLDTQY
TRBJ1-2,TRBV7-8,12,ASSLGTTNYGYT
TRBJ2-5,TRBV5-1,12,ASSRTGAQETQY
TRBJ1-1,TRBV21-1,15,ASSTPRFGRKNTEAF
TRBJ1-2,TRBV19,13,ASSLRDPRNYGYT
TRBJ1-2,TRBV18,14,ASSPIGQGRIGGYT
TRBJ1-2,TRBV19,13,ASTPEGGMVYGYT
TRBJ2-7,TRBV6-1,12,ASSATLSIHEQY
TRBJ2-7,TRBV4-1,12,ASSQEEGSYEQY
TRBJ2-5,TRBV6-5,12,ASSVRQGVETQY
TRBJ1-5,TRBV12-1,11,ASSSEQGQPQH
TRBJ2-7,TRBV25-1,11,ASSGVGGYEQY
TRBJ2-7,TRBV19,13,ASSTRRDSSYEQY